The rows below give T cell receptor beta chains drawn from one sample of a study of Graves' ophthalmopathy and Graves' hyperthyroidism. MiXCR, run by TCRdb on the multiplex PCR reads, gives a single entry per CDR3 protein. The sample includes some 390,000 distinct CDR3 sequences, 18% of them seen just once. Sequences were obtained from peripheral blood. Receptors were obtained from a woman aged 18-29 years with Graves' ophthalmopathy. Each CDR3 is given with its conserved first and last residue. The order of the fields is D gene, V gene, clone size, J gene, CDR3 DNA, CDR3 protein. D genes are given only for firm matches. Size is omitted from some rows. Given values are once, few, many or a class for expanded clones.

d_call: -
v_call: TRBV19
clone_size: many
j_call: TRBJ2-7
cdr3_nt: TGTGCCAGTAGTACCGACCCGGGGTACGAGCAGTACTTC
cdr3_aa: CASSTDPGYEQYF

d_call: -
v_call: TRBV11-2
clone_size: many
j_call: TRBJ1-2
cdr3_nt: TGTGCCAGCAGCCCCATCCTCAGCGGCTATGGCTACACCTTC
cdr3_aa: CASSPILSGYGYTF

d_call: -
v_call: TRBV6-5
clone_size: many
j_call: TRBJ2-7
cdr3_nt: TGTGCCAGCAGTTACTTCCTGGACCCTGACTACGAGCAGTACTTC
cdr3_aa: CASSYFLDPDYEQYF

d_call: -
v_call: TRBV20-1
clone_size: -
j_call: TRBJ2-7
cdr3_nt: TGCAGTGCTAGAGATGGGGCTAGTTGGTACGAGCAGTACTTC
cdr3_aa: CSARDGASWYEQYF

d_call: TRBD2
v_call: TRBV6-5
clone_size: -
j_call: TRBJ2-7
cdr3_nt: TGTGCCAGCAGTTACTCACTAGCGACGGCCTACGAGCAGTACTTC
cdr3_aa: CASSYSLATAYEQYF

d_call: -
v_call: TRBV7-6
clone_size: many
j_call: TRBJ2-7
cdr3_nt: TGTGCCAGCAGCTTAGGATTAGGTGAGGTTTACTTC
cdr3_aa: CASSLGLGEVYF

d_call: TRBD2
v_call: TRBV6-1
clone_size: many
j_call: TRBJ2-3
cdr3_nt: TGTGCCAGCAGTGCAGCGGGGGGTTCAGATACGCAGTATTTT
cdr3_aa: CASSAAGGSDTQYF

d_call: TRBD2
v_call: TRBV10-3
clone_size: -
j_call: TRBJ2-7
cdr3_nt: TGTGCCATCAGTGAATGGGCTAGCGGGGATTCCTACGAGCAGTACTTC
cdr3_aa: CAISEWASGDSYEQYF

d_call: -
v_call: TRBV6-2/TRBV6-3
clone_size: many
j_call: TRBJ1-1
cdr3_nt: TGTGCCAGCAGCCCTTATTCACTGAACACTGAAGCTTTCTTT
cdr3_aa: CASSPYSLNTEAFF

d_call: -
v_call: TRBV27
clone_size: -
j_call: TRBJ2-7
cdr3_nt: TGTGCCAGCAGCTCATCTCTGAGCTCCTACGAGCAGTACTTC
cdr3_aa: CASSSSLSSYEQYF

d_call: -
v_call: TRBV5-1
clone_size: many
j_call: TRBJ2-6
cdr3_nt: TGCGCCAGCAGCAACGCTGGGGCCAACGTCCTGACTTTC
cdr3_aa: CASSNAGANVLTF

d_call: -
v_call: TRBV2
clone_size: many
j_call: TRBJ1-5
cdr3_nt: TGTGCCAGCAGTCTTGGGACGGAGCCGAGGACCCAGCATTTT
cdr3_aa: CASSLGTEPRTQHF

d_call: TRBD2
v_call: TRBV28
clone_size: many
j_call: TRBJ2-7
cdr3_nt: TGTGCCAGCAGTTCTAGCGGGAAGTTTTCCTACGAGCAGTACTTC
cdr3_aa: CASSSSGKFSYEQYF

d_call: TRBD2
v_call: TRBV6-2/TRBV6-3
clone_size: many
j_call: TRBJ2-7
cdr3_nt: TGTGCCAGCAGACCTAGCGGGAGCCGCGGTTTTTTC
cdr3_aa: CASRPSGSRGFF

d_call: TRBD1
v_call: TRBV12-3/TRBV12-4
clone_size: -
j_call: TRBJ2-7
cdr3_nt: TGTGCCAGCAGACTGGGACAGGCCGGCTCCTACGAGCAGTACTTC
cdr3_aa: CASRLGQAGSYEQYF

d_call: -
v_call: TRBV7-2
clone_size: many
j_call: TRBJ2-2
cdr3_nt: TGTGCCAGCAGCTTCGGCAGGGTCACCGGGGAGCTGTTTTTT
cdr3_aa: CASSFGRVTGELFF

d_call: -
v_call: TRBV11-2
clone_size: many
j_call: TRBJ1-5
cdr3_nt: TGTGCCAGCAGCTTAGATGGGGGTCACGGTCAGCCCCAGCATTTT
cdr3_aa: CASSLDGGHGQPQHF

d_call: -
v_call: TRBV9
clone_size: many
j_call: TRBJ2-7
cdr3_nt: TGTGCCAGCAGCGTAGGCTGGGGGTCCTACGAGCAGTACTTC
cdr3_aa: CASSVGWGSYEQYF

d_call: -
v_call: TRBV7-8
clone_size: many
j_call: TRBJ2-7
cdr3_nt: TGTGCCAGCAGTCCTCCGTCTTCGGAAGAGCAGTACTTC
cdr3_aa: CASSPPSSEEQYF

d_call: TRBD2
v_call: TRBV19
clone_size: many
j_call: TRBJ2-5
cdr3_nt: TGTGCCAGTAGTATGGGGGGGATGGGGGACCAAGAGACCCAGTACTTC
cdr3_aa: CASSMGGMGDQETQYF

d_call: -
v_call: TRBV20-1
clone_size: many
j_call: TRBJ1-1
cdr3_nt: TGCAGTGCCCCTGCCCGAAGGTCGAACACTGAAGCTTTCTTT
cdr3_aa: CSAPARRSNTEAFF

d_call: -
v_call: TRBV6-1
clone_size: -
j_call: TRBJ2-7
cdr3_nt: TGTGCCAGCAGCCCCCTAGGGGTTCGGGGTCGAGTCTACGAGCAGTACTTC
cdr3_aa: CASSPLGVRGRVYEQYF

d_call: -
v_call: TRBV12-3/TRBV12-4
clone_size: many
j_call: TRBJ1-1
cdr3_nt: TGTGCCAGCACCCAGTTGAGCGCGGCGAACACTGAAGCTTTCTTT
cdr3_aa: CASTQLSAANTEAFF

d_call: TRBD1
v_call: TRBV6-5
clone_size: many
j_call: TRBJ1-2
cdr3_nt: TGTGCCAGCATAGAGGGGACAGGCGCTTTAAACTATGGCTACACCTTC
cdr3_aa: CASIEGTGALNYGYTF

d_call: TRBD1
v_call: TRBV11-2
clone_size: many
j_call: TRBJ1-1
cdr3_nt: TGTGCCAGCAGCTTGGGGGAGGGGGCGGCTGAAGCTTTCTTT
cdr3_aa: CASSLGEGAAEAFF

d_call: -
v_call: TRBV6-1
clone_size: -
j_call: TRBJ2-7
cdr3_nt: TGTGCCAGCAGAAGGACAGGCGGGGCAGATTACGAGCAGTACTTC
cdr3_aa: CASRRTGGADYEQYF

d_call: -
v_call: TRBV2
clone_size: -
j_call: TRBJ2-5
cdr3_nt: TGTGCCAGCAGTGACGGGGGGCTCTCAGAGACCCAGTACTTC
cdr3_aa: CASSDGGLSETQYF

d_call: TRBD1
v_call: TRBV28
clone_size: many
j_call: TRBJ2-7
cdr3_nt: TGTGCCAGCAGCAGAGGACAGGGGATACCCTACGAGCAGTACTTC
cdr3_aa: CASSRGQGIPYEQYF

d_call: -
v_call: TRBV11-2
clone_size: many
j_call: TRBJ2-2
cdr3_nt: TGTGCCAGCAGCTTAGACAGGGAGAGTCCCGGGGAGCTGTTTTTT
cdr3_aa: CASSLDRESPGELFF

d_call: -
v_call: TRBV11-2
clone_size: many
j_call: TRBJ1-3
cdr3_nt: TGTGCCAGCAGCGGGGGGGCGGGACTGCGACCCTCTGGAAACACCATATATTTT
cdr3_aa: CASSGGAGLRPSGNTIYF

d_call: -
v_call: TRBV6-2/TRBV6-3
clone_size: many
j_call: TRBJ1-2
cdr3_nt: TGTGCCAGCAGGCTCTCAGCTAACTATGGCTACACCTTC
cdr3_aa: CASRLSANYGYTF

d_call: -
v_call: TRBV10-2
clone_size: -
j_call: TRBJ2-2
cdr3_nt: TGCGCCAGCTTATTCCGGGACCTCGGGGAGCTGTTTTTT
cdr3_aa: CASLFRDLGELFF

d_call: -
v_call: TRBV30
clone_size: many
j_call: TRBJ1-6
cdr3_nt: TGTGCCTGGAGTATTGGGACACGAAACCGCCTTAATAATTCACCCCTCCACTTT
cdr3_aa: CAWSIGTRNRLNNSPLHF

d_call: -
v_call: TRBV6-1
clone_size: many
j_call: TRBJ2-5
cdr3_nt: TGTGCCAGCACCGAGGGTGATCTAGGGGCGGAAGAGACCCAGTACTTC
cdr3_aa: CASTEGDLGAEETQYF

d_call: TRBD1
v_call: TRBV6-2/TRBV6-3
clone_size: many
j_call: TRBJ2-7
cdr3_nt: TGTGCCAGCAGTTACGTAGTAGGGGGCAGCGAGCAGTACTTC
cdr3_aa: CASSYVVGGSEQYF

d_call: -
v_call: TRBV6-2/TRBV6-3
clone_size: many
j_call: TRBJ2-3
cdr3_nt: TGTGCCAGCAGAAGGGACACAGATACGCAGTATTTT
cdr3_aa: CASRRDTDTQYF